This TCR beta chain is drawn from a study of shared clonotypes between healthy human individuals. General study findings and limits: Specimens sampled were limited to blood, with tissue repertoires likely differing.

With regard to this clone: The antigen is not known.

Researchers ran the assay at a deep level. Several immunoSEQ plates received, in even portions, the genomic DNA of each subset. Using immunoSEQ multiplex PCR, the repertoire was profiled, and TCRdb retains in-frame clones only, with some absent. The profile covers some 2,400,000 clones, with roughly 95% appearing a single time and less than 0.15% taken by the ten largest. Germline V gives CDR1 SGHNT, CDR2 YYREEE (reference sequence). J gave up 0 bases and V 5 bases, and 4 bases lay outside the gene matches. The CDR3 is 15 residues long. The TCR comes from a man aged 18 to 35 in good health. The sample was naive CD4+ T cells sorted from blood. Subset defined: CD45RA+ positively selected. The chain links TRBV5-4 to TRBJ2-2; 7 positions match TRBD1. The CDR3 DNA sequence: TGTGCCAGCAGATCCGGGACAGCGAACACCGGGGAGCTGTTTTTT. Translation gives CASRSGTANTGELFF. Combining the CDR3 with reference TRBV5-4 and TRBJ2-2 gives the whole variable domain ETGVTQSPTHLIKTRGQQVTLRCSSQSGHNTVSWYQQALGQGPQFIFQYYREEENGRGNFPPRFSGLQFPNYSSELNVNALELDDSALYLCASRSGTANTGELFFGEGSRLTVL.